The source of this TCR beta chain is a study of blood T cell repertoires in COVID-19. Turning to the study itself: Italy, Spain and the United States were the sources of the convalescent and acute COVID-19 samples. The cDNA or gDNA used as material had been derived from T cells, B-cell-depleted T cells, or PBMCs.

The length of the CDR3 is 11 residues. Germline CDR1 and CDR2: DFQATT and SNEGSKA (reference sequence). Source study methods: Estimates of nucleated cell counts were drawn from the amplification of reference gene primers. Sequencing used immunoSEQ multiplex PCR; TCRdb keeps in-frame clones, though not all of them. V, J and clone size are taken as reported in that table, and D and trimming were inferred from the DNA itself. Of fewer than 300,000 clones listed, over 75% are singletons. The rearrangement uses TRBV20-1 and TRBJ2-7; TRBD1 is a possible D gene (6 bases). The source material was peripheral blood. The TCR originated in a human donor in a cohort sampled during active COVID-19. CDR3 DNA sequence: TGCATGGGCCGAGGGGGTGACGAGCAGTACTTC. Protein: CMGRGGDEQYF.